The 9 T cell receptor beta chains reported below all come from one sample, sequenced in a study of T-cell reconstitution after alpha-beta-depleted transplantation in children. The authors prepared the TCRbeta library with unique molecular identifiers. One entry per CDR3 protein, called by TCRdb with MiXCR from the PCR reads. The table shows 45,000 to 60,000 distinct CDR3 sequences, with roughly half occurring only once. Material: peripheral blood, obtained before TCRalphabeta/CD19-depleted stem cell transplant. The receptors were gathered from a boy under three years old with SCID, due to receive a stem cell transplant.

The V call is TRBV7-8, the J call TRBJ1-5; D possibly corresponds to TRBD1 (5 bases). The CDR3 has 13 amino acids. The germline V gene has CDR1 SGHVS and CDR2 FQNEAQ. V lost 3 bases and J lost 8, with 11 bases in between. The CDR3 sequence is CASSFRGSEPQHF. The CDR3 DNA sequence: TGTGCCAGCAGCTTTAGGGGATCTGAGCCCCAGCATTTT.

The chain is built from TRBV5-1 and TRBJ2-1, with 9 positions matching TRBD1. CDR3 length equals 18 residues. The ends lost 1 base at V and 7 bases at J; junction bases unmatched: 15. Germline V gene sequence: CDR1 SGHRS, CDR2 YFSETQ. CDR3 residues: CASSLSLPGQGFENEQFF. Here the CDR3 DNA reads TGCGCCAGCAGCTTGTCACTGCCGGGACAGGGCTTTGAGAATGAGCAGTTCTTC.

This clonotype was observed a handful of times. CDR3 in amino acids: CASSRTDGDTGELFF. The CDR3 DNA reads TGTGCCAGCAGTCGGACAGACGGAGACACCGGGGAGCTGTTTTTT. This rearrangement joins TRBV6-1 to TRBJ2-2; maybe TRBD1 (6 bases). The germline V gene encodes CDR1 MNHNS and CDR2 SASEGT. Between the trimmed V and J ends, which lost 5 bases and 3 bases, there was a span of 13 bases. The CDR3 consists of 15 residues.

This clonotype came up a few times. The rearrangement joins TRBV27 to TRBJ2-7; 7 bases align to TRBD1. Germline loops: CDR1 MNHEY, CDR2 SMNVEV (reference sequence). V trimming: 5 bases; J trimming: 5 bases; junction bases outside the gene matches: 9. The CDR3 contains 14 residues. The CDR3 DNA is TGTGCCAGCAGTGCTGGGACAGAGATCCACGAGCAGTACTTC. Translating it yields CASSAGTEIHEQYF.

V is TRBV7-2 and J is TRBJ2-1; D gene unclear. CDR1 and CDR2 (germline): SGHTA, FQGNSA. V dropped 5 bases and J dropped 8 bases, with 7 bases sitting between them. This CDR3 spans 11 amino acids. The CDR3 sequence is CASSPTHEQFF. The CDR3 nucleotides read TGTGCCAGCAGCCCTACCCATGAGCAGTTCTTC.

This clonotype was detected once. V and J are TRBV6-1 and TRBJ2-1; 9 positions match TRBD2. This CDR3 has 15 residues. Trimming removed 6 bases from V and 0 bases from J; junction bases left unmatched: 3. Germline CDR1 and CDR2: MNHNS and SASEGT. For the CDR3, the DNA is TGTGCCAGCAGCGCACTAGCGGGCTCCTACAATGAGCAGTTCTTC. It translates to CASSALAGSYNEQFF.

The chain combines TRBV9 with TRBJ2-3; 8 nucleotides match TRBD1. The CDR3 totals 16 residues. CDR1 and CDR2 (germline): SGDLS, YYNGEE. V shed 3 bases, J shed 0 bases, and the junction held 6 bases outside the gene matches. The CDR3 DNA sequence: TGTGCCAGCAGCGCGAACAGGGGGGTAAGCACAGATACGCAGTATTTT. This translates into CASSANRGVSTDTQYF. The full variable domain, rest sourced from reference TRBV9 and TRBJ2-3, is DSGVTQTPKHLITATGQRVTLRCSPRSGDLSVYWYQQSLDQGLQFLIQYYNGEERAKGNILERFSAQQFPDLHSELNLSSLELGDSALYFCASSANRGVSTDTQYFGPGTRLTVL.

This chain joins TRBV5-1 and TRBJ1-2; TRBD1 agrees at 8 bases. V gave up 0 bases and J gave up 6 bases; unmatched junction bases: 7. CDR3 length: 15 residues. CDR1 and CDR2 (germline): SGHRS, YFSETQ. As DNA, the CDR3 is TGCGCCAGCAGCTTGGATGACTGGACAGGGAATGGCTACACCTTC. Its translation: CASSLDDWTGNGYTF.

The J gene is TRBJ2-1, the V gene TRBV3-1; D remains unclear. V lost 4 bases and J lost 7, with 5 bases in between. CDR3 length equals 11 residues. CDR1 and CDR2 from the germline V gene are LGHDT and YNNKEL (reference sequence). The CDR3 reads CASSRRNEQFF. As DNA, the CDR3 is TGTGCCAGCAGCCGCCGGAATGAGCAGTTCTTC.